This T cell receptor beta chain derives from a study of blood T cell repertoires in COVID-19. Profiling relied on immunoSEQ multiplex PCR, and the TCRdb table lists in-frame clones only, not all of them. The sample includes roughly 200,000 clones, 86% seen only once; the top ten take roughly 3.2%. Germline loops: CDR1 KGHSH, CDR2 LQKENI. This CDR3 has 16 residues. V was pared by 3 bases and J by 4 bases, with 7 bases of the junction left unmatched. The chain uses TRBV18 and TRBJ2-1; 9 bases fit TRBD2. The receptor comes from a woman in her fifties or sixties in a cohort exposed to, infected with or recovered from COVID-19 (not recorded which). Sequences were obtained from PBMCs or T cells enriched from blood (not recorded which). CDR3 sequence reads: CASSPLTSGFYNEQFF. The DNA of the CDR3 is TGTGCCAGCTCACCCCTGACTAGCGGATTTTACAATGAGCAGTTCTTC.